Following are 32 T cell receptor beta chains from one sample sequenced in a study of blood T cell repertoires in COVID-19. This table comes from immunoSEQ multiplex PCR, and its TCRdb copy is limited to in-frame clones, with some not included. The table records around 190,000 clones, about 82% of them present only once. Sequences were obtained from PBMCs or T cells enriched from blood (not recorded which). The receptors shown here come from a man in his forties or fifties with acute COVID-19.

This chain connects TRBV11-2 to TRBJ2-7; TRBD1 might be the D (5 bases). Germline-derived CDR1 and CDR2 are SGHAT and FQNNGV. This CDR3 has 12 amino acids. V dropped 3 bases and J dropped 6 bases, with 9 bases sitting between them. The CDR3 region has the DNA TGTGCCAGCAGCTTTCCAAGGGGCGAGCAGTACTTC. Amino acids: CASSFPRGEQYF.

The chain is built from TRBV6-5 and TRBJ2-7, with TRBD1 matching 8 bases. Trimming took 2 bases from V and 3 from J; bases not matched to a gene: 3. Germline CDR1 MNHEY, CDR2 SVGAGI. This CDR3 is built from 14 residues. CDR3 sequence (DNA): TGTGCCAGCAGTTACGCCACAGGGGGCTACGAGCAGTACTTC. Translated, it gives CASSYATGGYEQYF.

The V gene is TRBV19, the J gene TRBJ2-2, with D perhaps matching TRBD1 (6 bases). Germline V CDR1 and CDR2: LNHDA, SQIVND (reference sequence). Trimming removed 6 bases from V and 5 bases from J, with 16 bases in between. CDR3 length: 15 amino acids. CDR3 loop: CASRTRGLETGELFF. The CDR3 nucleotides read TGTGCCAGTAGAACCAGGGGATTGGAAACCGGGGAGCTGTTTTTT.

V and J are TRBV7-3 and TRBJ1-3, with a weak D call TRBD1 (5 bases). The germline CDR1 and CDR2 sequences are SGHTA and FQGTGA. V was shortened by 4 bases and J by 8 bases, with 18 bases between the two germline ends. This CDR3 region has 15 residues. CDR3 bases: TGTGCCAGCAGCTCTTACGGCCTACCGGGGGACACCATATATTTT. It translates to CASSSYGLPGDTIYF.

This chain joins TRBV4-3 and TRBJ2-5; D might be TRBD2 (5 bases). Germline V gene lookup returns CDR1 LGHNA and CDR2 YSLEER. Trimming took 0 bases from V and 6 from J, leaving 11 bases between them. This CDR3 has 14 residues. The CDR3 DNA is TGCGCCAGCAGCCAAGATGGCCCGGGGAAGACCCAGTACTTC. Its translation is CASSQDGPGKTQYF.

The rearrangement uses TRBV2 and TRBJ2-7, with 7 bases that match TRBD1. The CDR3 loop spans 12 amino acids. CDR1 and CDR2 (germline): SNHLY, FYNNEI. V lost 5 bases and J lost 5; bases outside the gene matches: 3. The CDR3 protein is CASSKGGDEQYF. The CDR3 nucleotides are TGTGCCAGCAGTAAAGGGGGCGACGAGCAGTACTTC.

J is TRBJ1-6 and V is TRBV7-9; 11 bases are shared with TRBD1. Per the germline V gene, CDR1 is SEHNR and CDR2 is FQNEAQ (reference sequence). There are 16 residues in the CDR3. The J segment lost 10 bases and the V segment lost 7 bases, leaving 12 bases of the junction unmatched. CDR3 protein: CASTSTWTGGDSPLHF. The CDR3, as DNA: TGTGCCAGCACGTCCACCTGGACAGGGGGCGACTCACCCCTCCACTTT.

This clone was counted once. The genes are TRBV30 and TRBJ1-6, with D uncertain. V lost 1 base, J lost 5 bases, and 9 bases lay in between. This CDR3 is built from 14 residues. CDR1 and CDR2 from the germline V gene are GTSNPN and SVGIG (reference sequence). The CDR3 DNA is TGTGCCTGGAGTGGTATCCCTGATAATTCACCCCTCCACTTT. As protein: CAWSGIPDNSPLHF.

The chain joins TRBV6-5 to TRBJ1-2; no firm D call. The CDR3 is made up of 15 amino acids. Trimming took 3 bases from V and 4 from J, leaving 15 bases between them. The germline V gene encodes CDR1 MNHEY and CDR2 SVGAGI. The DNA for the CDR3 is TGTGCCAGCAGTTATCAGCCAGGCATCCGCTATGGCTACACCTTC. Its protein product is CASSYQPGIRYGYTF.

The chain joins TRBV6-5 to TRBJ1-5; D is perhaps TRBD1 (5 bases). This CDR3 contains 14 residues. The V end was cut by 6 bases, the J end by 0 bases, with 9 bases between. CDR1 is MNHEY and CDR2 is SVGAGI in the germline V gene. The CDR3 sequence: CASSDSYSNQPQHF. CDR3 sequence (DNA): TGTGCCAGCAGCGACAGTTATAGCAATCAGCCCCAGCATTTT.

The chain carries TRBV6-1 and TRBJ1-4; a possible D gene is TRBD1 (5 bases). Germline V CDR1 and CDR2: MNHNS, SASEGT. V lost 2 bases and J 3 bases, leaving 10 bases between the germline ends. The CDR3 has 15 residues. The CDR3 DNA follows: TGTGCCAGCAGTGAATACGGGGGTTCTAATGAAAAACTGTTTTTT. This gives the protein CASSEYGGSNEKLFF.

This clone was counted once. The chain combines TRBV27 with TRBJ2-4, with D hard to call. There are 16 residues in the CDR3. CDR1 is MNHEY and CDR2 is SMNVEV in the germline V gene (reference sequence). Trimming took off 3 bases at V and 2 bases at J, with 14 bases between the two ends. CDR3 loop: CASSFSPSVTKNIQYF. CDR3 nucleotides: TGTGCCAGCAGTTTTTCGCCCAGCGTTACCAAAAACATTCAGTACTTC.

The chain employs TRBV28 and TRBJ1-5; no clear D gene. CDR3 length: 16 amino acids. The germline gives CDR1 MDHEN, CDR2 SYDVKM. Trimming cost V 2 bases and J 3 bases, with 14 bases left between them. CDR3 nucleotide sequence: TGTGCCAGCAGTTTACGCGAGGGCCCGGTCAATCAGCCCCAGCATTTT. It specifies CASSLREGPVNQPQHF.

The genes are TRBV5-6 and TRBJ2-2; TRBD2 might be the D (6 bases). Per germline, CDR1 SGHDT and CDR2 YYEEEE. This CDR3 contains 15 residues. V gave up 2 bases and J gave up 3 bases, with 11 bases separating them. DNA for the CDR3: TGTGCCAGCAGCTTTTGGGGACTTCACACCGGGGAGCTGTTTTTT. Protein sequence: CASSFWGLHTGELFF.

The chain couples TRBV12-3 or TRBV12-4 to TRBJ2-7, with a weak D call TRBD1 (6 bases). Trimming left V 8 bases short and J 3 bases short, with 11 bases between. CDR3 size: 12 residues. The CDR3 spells CASRDTDYEQYF. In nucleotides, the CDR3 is TGTGCCAGCCGGGACACCGACTACGAGCAGTACTTC.

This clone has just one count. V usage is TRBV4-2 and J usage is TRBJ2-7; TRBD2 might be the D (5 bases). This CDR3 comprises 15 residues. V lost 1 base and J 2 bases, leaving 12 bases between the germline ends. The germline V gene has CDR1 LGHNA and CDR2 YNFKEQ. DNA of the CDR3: TGTGCCAGCAGCCAAGGCGTGGGAGCGACCTACGAGCAGTACTTC. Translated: CASSQGVGATYEQYF.

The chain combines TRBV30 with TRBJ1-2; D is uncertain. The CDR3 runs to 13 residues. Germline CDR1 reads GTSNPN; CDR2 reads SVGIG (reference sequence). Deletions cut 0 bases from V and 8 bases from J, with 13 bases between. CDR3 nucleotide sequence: TGTGCCTGGAGTGTAGGAGGGTTAGGAGGCTACACCTTC. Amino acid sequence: CAWSVGGLGGYTF.

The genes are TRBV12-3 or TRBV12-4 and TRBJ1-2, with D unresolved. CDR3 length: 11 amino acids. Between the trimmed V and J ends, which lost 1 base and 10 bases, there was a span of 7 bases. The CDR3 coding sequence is TGTGCCAGCAGTTTAGGAGGCCCCTACACCTTC. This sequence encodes CASSLGGPYTF.

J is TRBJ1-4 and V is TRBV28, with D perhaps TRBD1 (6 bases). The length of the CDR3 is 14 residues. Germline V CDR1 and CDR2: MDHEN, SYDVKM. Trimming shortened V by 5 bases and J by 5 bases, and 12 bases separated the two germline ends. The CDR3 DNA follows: TGTGCCAGCAGTATCCAGGGGAAAAATGAAAAACTGTTTTTT. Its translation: CASSIQGKNEKLFF.

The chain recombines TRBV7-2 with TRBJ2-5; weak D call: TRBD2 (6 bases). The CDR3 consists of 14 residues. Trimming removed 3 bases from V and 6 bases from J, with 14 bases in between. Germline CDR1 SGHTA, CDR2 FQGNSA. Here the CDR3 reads CASSFSRGAKTQYF. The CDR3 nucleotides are TGTGCCAGCAGCTTTTCGCGGGGCGCTAAGACCCAGTACTTC.

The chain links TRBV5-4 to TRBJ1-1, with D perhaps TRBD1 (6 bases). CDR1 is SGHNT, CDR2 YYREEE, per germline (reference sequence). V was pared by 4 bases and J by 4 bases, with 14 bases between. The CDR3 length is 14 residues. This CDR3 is CASSPQGSSTEAFF. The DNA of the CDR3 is TGTGCCAGCAGCCCCCAGGGGAGTAGCACTGAAGCTTTCTTT.

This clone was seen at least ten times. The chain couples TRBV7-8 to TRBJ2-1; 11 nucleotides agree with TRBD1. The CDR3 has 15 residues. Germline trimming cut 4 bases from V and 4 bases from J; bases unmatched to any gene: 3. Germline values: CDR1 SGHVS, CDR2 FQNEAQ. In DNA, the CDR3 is TGTGCCAGCAGCTCGGACAGGGGGCCTTACAATGAGCAGTTCTTC. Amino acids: CASSSDRGPYNEQFF.

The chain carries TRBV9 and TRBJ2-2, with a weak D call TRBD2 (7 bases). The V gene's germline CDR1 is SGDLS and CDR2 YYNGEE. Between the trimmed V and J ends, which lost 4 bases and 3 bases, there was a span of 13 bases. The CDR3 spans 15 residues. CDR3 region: CASSPEGGHTGELFF. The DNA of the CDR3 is TGTGCCAGCAGCCCCGAGGGGGGGCACACCGGGGAGCTGTTTTTT.

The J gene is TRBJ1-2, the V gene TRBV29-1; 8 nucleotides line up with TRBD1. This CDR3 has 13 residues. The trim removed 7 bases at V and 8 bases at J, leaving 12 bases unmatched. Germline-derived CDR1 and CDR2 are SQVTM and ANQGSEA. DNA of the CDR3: TGCAGCGGGGGCGGGACAGGAGGTCTCGGCTACACCTTC. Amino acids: CSGGGTGGLGYTF. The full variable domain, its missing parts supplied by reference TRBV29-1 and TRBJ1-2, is SAVISQKPSRDICQRGTSLTIQCQVDSQVTMMFWYRQQPGQSLTLIATANQGSEATYESGFVIDKFPISRPNLTFSTLTVSNMSPEDSSIYLCSGGGTGGLGYTFGSGTRLTVV.

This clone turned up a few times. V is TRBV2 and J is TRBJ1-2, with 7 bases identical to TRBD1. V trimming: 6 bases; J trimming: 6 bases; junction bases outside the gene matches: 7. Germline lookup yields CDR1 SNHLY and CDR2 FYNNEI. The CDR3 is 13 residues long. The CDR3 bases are TGTGCCAGCAGCCCCCAGGGGGAGGATGGCTACACCTTC. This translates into CASSPQGEDGYTF.

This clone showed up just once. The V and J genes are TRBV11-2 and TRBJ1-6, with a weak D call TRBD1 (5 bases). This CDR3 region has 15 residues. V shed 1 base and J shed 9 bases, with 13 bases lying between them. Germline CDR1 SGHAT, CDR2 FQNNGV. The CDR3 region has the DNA TGTGCCAGCAGCTTAGTTGGCGGGGCGGGTTCACCCCTCCACTTT. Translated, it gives CASSLVGGAGSPLHF.

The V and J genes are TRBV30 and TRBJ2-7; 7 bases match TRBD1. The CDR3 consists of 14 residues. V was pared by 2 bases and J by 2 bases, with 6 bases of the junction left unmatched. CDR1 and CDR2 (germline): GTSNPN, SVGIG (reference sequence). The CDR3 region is CAWSFGQGAYEQYF. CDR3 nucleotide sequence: TGTGCCTGGAGTTTCGGGCAGGGGGCCTACGAGCAGTACTTC.

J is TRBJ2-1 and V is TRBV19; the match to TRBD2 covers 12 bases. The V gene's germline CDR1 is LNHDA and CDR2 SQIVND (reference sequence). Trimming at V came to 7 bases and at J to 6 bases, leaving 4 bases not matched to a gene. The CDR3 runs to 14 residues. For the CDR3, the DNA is TGTGCCAGTACCGGACTAGCGGGATTCAATGAGCAGTTCTTC. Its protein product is CASTGLAGFNEQFF.

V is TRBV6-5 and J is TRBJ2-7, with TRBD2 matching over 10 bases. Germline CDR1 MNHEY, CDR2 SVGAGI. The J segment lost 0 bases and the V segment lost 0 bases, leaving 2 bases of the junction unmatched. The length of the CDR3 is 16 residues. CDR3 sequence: CASSYSGTSASYEQYF. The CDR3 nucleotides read TGTGCCAGCAGTTACTCGGGGACTAGCGCCTCCTACGAGCAGTACTTC.

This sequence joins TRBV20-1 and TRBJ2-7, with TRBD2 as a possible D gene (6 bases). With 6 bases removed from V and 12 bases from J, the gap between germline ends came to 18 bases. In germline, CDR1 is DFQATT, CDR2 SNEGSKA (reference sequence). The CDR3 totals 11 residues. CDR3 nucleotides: TGCAGTGCCCCGGCGGGGTACGGACGGTACTTC. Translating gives CSAPAGYGRYF.

CDR3: CASSRDRGKGYTF. CDR3 DNA sequence: TGTGCCAGCAGTCGGGACAGGGGGAAAGGCTACACCTTC. The rearrangement links TRBV12-3 or TRBV12-4 to TRBJ1-2, with 11 bases fitting TRBD1. Trimming cost V 5 bases and J 8 bases; bases outside gene matches: 4. The CDR3 covers 13 residues.

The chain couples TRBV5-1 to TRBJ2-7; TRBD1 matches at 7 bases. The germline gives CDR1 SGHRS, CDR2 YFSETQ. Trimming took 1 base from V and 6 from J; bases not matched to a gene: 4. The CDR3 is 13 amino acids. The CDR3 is CASSLMTGREQYF. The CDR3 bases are TGCGCCAGCAGCTTGATGACAGGGCGCGAGCAGTACTTC.